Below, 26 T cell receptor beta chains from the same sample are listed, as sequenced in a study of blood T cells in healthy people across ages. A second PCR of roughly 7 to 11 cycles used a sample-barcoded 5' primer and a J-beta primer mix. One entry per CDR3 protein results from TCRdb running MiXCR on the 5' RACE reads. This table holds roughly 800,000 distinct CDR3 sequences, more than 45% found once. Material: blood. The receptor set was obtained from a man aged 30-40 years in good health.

The CDR3 coding sequence is TGTGCCAGCAGCTACCGGGGACAGGCGTACGAGCAGTACTTC. Its translation: CASSYRGQAYEQYF. The gene calls are TRBV7-2 and TRBJ2-7, with 8 bases aligning to TRBD1. Germline-derived CDR1 and CDR2 are SGHTA and FQGNSA. The CDR3 length is 14 residues. The ends lost 4 bases at V and 4 bases at J; junction bases unmatched: 6.

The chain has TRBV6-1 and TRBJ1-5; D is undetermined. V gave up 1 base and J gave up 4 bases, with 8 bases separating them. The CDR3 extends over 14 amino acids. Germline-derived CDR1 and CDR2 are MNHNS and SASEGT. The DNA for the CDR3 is TGTGCCAGCAGTGAAGGACGGAGTAATCAGCCCCAGCATTTT. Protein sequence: CASSEGRSNQPQHF.

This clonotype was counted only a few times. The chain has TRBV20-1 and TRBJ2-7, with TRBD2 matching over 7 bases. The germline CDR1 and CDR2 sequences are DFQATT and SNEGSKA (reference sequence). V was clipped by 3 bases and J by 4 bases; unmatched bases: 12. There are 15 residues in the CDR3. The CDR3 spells CSASPLKGGSYEQYF. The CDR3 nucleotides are TGCAGTGCTAGCCCCTTGAAGGGCGGGAGTTACGAGCAGTACTTC.

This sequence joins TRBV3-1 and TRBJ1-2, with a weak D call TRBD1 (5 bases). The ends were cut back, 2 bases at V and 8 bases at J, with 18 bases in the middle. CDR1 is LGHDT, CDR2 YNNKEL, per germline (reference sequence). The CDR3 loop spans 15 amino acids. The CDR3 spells CASSQLARGEGGYTF. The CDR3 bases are TGTGCCAGCAGCCAACTAGCCCGGGGAGAGGGGGGCTACACCTTC.

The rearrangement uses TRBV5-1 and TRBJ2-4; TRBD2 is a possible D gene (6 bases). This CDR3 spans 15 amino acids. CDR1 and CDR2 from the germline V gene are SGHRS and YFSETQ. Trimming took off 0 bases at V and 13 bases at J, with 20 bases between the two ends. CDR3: CASSLVSSLSREQYF. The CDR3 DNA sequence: TGCGCCAGCAGCTTGGTTTCCTCTCTCAGCCGGGAGCAGTACTTC.

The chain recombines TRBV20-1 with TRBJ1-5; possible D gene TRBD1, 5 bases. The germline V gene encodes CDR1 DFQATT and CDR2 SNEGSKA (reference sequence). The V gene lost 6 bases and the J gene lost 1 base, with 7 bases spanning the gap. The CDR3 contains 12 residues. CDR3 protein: CSAGESNQPQHF. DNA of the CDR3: TGCAGTGCGGGGGAAAGCAATCAGCCCCAGCATTTT.

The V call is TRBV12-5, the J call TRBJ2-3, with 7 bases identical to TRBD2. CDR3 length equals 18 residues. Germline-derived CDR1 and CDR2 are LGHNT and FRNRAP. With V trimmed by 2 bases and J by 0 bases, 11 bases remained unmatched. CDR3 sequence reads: CASGLPFPSGPSTDTQYF. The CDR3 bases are TGTGCTAGTGGTTTGCCCTTCCCTAGCGGACCTAGCACAGATACGCAGTATTTT.

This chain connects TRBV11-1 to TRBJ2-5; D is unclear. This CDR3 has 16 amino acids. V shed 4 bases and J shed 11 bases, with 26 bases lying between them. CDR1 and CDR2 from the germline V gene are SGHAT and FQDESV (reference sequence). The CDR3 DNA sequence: TGTGCCAGCAGCTGTAAGGTGACTCCCGGTGAGAGGAAGCAGTACTTC. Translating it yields CASSCKVTPGERKQYF.

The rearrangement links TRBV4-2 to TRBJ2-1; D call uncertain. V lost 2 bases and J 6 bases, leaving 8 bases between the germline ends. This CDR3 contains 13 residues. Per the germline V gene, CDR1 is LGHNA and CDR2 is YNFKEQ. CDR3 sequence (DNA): TGTGCCAGCAGCCAACCAGCTAGCAATGAGCAGTTCTTC. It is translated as CASSQPASNEQFF.

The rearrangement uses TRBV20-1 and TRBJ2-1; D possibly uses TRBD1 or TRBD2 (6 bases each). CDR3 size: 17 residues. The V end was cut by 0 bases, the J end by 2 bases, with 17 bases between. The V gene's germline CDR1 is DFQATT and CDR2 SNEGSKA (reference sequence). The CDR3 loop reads CSARDYGTRGPYNEQFF. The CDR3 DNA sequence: TGCAGTGCTAGAGATTATGGCACTCGGGGGCCCTACAATGAGCAGTTCTTC.

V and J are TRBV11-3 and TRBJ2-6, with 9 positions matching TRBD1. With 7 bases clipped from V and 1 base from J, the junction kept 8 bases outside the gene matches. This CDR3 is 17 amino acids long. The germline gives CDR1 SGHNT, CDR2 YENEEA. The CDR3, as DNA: TGTGCCAGCAACGTTGGACAGGGGAGTTCTGGGGCCAACGTCCTGACTTTC. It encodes CASNVGQGSSGANVLTF.

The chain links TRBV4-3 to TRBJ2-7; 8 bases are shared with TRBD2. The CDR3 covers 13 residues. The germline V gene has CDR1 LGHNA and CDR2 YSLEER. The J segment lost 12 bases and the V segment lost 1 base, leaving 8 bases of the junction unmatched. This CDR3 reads CASSQGVGTSLYF. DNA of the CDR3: TGCGCCAGCAGCCAAGGTGTGGGGACTAGTCTGTACTTC.

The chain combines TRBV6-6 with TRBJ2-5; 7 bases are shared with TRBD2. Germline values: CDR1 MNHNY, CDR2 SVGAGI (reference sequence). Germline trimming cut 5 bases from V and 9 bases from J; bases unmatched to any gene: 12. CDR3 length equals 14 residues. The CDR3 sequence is CASSPDGGGGAQYF. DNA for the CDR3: TGTGCCAGCAGTCCCGACGGAGGTGGGGGGGCCCAGTACTTC.

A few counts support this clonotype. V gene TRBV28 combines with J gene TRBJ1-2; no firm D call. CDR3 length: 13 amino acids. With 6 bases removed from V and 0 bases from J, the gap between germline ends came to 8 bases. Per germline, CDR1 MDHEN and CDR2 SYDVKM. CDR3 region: CASSLKTNYGYTF. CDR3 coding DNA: TGTGCCAGCAGCCTGAAAACTAACTATGGCTACACCTTC.

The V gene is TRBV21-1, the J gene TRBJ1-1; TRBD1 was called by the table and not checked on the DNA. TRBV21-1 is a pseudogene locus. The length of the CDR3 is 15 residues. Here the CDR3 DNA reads TGTGCCAGCAGCCAAAAGGGACTCATGAACACTGAAGCTTTCTTT. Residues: CASSQKGLMNTEAFF.

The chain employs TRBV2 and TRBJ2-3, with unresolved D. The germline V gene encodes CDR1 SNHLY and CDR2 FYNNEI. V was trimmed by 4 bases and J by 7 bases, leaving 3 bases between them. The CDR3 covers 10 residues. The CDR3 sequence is CASSANTQYF. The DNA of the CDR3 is TGTGCCAGCAGTGCGAATACGCAGTATTTT.

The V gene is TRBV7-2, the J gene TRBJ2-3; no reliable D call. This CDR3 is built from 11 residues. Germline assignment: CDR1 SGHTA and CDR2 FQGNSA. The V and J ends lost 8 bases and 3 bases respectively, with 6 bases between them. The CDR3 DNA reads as TGTGCCAGCTTAGAGACAGATACGCAGTATTTT. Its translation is CASLETDTQYF.

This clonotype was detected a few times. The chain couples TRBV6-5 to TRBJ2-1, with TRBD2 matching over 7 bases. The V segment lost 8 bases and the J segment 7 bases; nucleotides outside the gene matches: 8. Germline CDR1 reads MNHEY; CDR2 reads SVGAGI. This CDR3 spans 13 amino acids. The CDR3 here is CASGGEGVNEQFF. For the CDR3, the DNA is TGTGCCAGCGGGGGGGAGGGCGTAAATGAGCAGTTCTTC.

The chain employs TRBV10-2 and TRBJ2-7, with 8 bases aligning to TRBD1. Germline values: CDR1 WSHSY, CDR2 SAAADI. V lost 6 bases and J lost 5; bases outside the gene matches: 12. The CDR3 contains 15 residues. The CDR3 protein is CASRGPGQGTNEQYF. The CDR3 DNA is TGCGCCAGCAGGGGACCTGGACAGGGCACCAACGAGCAGTACTTC.

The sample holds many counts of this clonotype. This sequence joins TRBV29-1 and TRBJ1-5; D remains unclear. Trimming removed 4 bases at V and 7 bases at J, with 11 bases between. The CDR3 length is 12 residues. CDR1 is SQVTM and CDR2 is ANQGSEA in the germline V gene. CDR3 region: CSVGFGNQPQHF. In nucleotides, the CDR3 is TGCAGCGTTGGTTTCGGGAACCAGCCCCAGCATTTT. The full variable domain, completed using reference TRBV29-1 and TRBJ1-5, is SAVISQKPSRDICQRGTSLTIQCQVDSQVTMMFWYRQQPGQSLTLIATANQGSEATYESGFVIDKFPISRPNLTFSTLTVSNMSPEDSSIYLCSVGFGNQPQHFGDGTRLSIL.

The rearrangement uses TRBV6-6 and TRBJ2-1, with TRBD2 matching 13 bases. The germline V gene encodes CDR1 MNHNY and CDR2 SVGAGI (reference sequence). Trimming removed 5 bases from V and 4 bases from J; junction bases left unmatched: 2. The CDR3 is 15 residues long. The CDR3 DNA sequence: TGTGCCAGCAGTAAACTAGCGGGAGGGTACAATGAGCAGTTCTTC. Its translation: CASSKLAGGYNEQFF.

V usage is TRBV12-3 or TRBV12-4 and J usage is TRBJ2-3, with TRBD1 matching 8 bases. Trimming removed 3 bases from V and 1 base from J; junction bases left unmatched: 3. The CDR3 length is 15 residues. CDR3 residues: CASSFPGQGTDTQYF. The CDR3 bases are TGTGCCAGCAGTTTTCCGGGACAGGGCACAGATACGCAGTATTTT.

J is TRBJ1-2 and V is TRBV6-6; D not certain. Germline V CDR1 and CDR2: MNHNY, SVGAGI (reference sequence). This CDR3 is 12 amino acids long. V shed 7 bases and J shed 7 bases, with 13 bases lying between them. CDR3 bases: TGTGCCAGCAAGTGGGAGACCGGTGGCTACACCTTC. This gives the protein CASKWETGGYTF.

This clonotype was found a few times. As DNA, the CDR3 is TGCAGTGCTAGATCCTCTTCGGGGTACGAGCAGTACTTC. Translated: CSARSSSGYEQYF. The chain joins TRBV20-1 to TRBJ2-7, with D perhaps TRBD2 (5 bases). Trimming removed 2 bases from V and 4 bases from J, with 12 bases in between. The CDR3 is made up of 13 amino acids. CDR1 is DFQATT, CDR2 SNEGSKA, per germline (reference sequence).

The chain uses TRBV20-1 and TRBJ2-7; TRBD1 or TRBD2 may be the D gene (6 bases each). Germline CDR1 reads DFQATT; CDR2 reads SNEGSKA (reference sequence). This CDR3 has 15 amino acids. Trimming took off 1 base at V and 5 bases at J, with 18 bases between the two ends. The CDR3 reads CSARAPRGGRDEQYF. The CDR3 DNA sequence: TGCAGTGCTAGAGCCCCGCGAGGGGGGCGAGACGAGCAGTACTTC.

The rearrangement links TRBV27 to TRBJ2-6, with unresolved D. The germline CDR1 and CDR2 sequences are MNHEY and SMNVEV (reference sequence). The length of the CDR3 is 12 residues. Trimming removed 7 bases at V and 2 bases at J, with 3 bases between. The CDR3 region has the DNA TGTGCCAGCAAGACTGGGGCCAACGTCCTGACTTTC. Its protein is CASKTGANVLTF.